Included here is one TCR beta chain sequence, with context. As yet, its antigen is unknown. The CDR3 consists of 15 residues. Germline lookup yields CDR1 SQVTM and CDR2 ANQGSEA. With V trimmed by 8 bases and J by 5 bases, 11 bases remained unmatched. This sample was taken from a study of cytomegalovirus exposure and HLA in healthy donors. The PCR was carried out with 60 Vbeta primers and 13 Jbeta primers. Sequenced by immunoSEQ multiplex PCR; TCRdb stores in-frame clones only, minus some. This sample's table has tens of thousands of clones. Study-level findings and limits: Among CMV-associated TCR beta chains, most appeared HLA-restricted in a later analysis.

Sequencing used PBMCs. The V and J genes are TRBV29-1 and TRBJ2-2; TRBD1 aligns across 10 bases. This receptor was taken from a woman aged 35 to 49 in good health and CMV-seropositive. CDR3 DNA sequence: TGCAGCTCTCGGGTCGGGACAGGGGAGACCGGGGAGCTGTTTTTT. Amino acids: CSSRVGTGETGELFF.